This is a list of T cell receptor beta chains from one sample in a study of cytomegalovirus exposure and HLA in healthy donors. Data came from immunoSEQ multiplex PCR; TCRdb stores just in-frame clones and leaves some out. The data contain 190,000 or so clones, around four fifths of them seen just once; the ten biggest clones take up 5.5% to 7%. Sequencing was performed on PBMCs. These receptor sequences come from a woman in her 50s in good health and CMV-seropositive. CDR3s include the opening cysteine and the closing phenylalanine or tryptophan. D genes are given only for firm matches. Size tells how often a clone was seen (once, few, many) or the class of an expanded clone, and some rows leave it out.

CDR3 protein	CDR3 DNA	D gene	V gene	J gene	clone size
CASSLAGEGNSPLHF	TGCGCCAGCAGCTTGGCAGGGGAGGGGAATTCACCCCTCCACTTT	-	TRBV5-1	TRBJ1-6	-
CASRGLAGRSSYEQYF	TGTGCCAGCAGGGGACTAGCGGGGCGTAGCTCCTACGAGCAGTACTTC	TRBD2	TRBV28	TRBJ2-7	-
CVRRIGGGQYPNYGYTF	TGTGTCAGAAGGATCGGCGGGGGGCAGTACCCTAACTATGGCTACACCTTC	-	TRBV7-5	TRBJ1-2	once
CASSPVRNSYNEQFF	TGTGCCAGTAGTCCGGTGAGGAACTCCTACAATGAGCAGTTCTTC	-	TRBV19	TRBJ2-1	-
CAYRGQGNEKLFF	TGTGCCTACAGGGGGCAGGGTAATGAAAAACTGTTTTTT	TRBD1	TRBV7-9	TRBJ1-4	-
CASSGRDERADETQYF	TGTGCCAGTAGCGGCAGGGATGAACGCGCTGACGAGACCCAGTACTTC	-	TRBV19	TRBJ2-5	once
CASDRRPQGNEQFF	TGTGCCAGTGACCGTAGACCACAGGGGAATGAGCAGTTCTTC	TRBD1	TRBV11-2	TRBJ2-1	few
CASSQDLGGVRDNEQFF	TGTGCCAGCAGCCAAGATCTCGGGGGAGTGAGGGACAATGAGCAGTTCTTC	-	TRBV14	TRBJ2-1	-
CASSKTPTGKDEQYF	TGTGCCAGCAGCAAAACTCCGACAGGAAAGGACGAGCAGTACTTC	-	TRBV9	TRBJ2-7	-
CASSQGQKNTEAFF	TGCGCCAGCAGCCAGGGACAGAAGAACACTGAAGCTTTCTTT	TRBD1	TRBV4-1	TRBJ1-1	few
CASSPRRDAGELFF	TGTGCCAGCAGCCCGCGGCGGGACGCCGGGGAGCTGTTTTTT	-	TRBV9	TRBJ2-2	-
CASTPLGGNIDTQYF	TGTGCCAGCACCCCATTGGGGGGAAATATAGATACGCAGTATTTT	-	TRBV7-9	TRBJ2-3	-
CASRPRGTGANLGAFF	TGTGCCAGCAGGCCGCGCGGGACAGGGGCAAATCTTGGAGCTTTCTTT	TRBD1	TRBV7-8	TRBJ1-1	-
CASTGTGERAKYEQYF	TGTGCCAGTACCGGGACAGGGGAAAGGGCCAAGTACGAGCAGTACTTC	TRBD1	TRBV19	TRBJ2-7	-
CASSQDSAGSSYEQYF	TGCGCCAGCAGCCAGGACTCGGCGGGGAGCTCCTACGAGCAGTACTTC	-	TRBV4-1	TRBJ2-7	-
CASSDSGANGLTF	TGTGCCAGCAGTGACTCTGGGGCCAACGGCCTGACTTTC	-	TRBV2	TRBJ2-6	-